The next 24 T cell receptor beta chains were all read from a single sample in a study of PD-1 blockade in classical Hodgkin lymphoma. Patients all relapsed after autologous stem cell transplantation, and there was variation in brentuximab vedotin exposure. The protocol was immunoSEQ multiplex PCR, while the TCRdb copy is restricted to in-frame clones and leaves out a portion. The table records about 15,000 clones, about 86% of them present only once. Here the sequenced sample was peripheral blood mononuclear cells (PBMCs), taken at baseline. The receptors were gathered from a human donor with classical Hodgkin lymphoma.

The V gene is TRBV9, the J gene TRBJ1-2; TRBD1 aligns across 8 bases. CDR1 SGDLS and CDR2 YYNGEE come from the germline V gene. The CDR3 length is 15 residues. Trimming at V came to 3 bases and at J to 6 bases, leaving 10 bases not matched to a gene. As DNA, the CDR3 is TGTGCCAGCAGCGAGGGGGTGCAGGGGGCGCATGGCTACACCTTC. Encoded protein: CASSEGVQGAHGYTF. Variable domain in full (rest from reference TRBV9 and TRBJ1-2): DSGVTQTPKHLITATGQRVTLRCSPRSGDLSVYWYQQSLDQGLQFLIQYYNGEERAKGNILERFSAQQFPDLHSELNLSSLELGDSALYFCASSEGVQGAHGYTFGSGTRLTVV.

J is TRBJ2-3 and V is TRBV11-3, with a tentative D call TRBD2 (7 bases). Trimming stripped 0 bases from V and 2 bases from J, with 15 bases between. From germline, CDR1 is SGHNT and CDR2 YENEEA. This CDR3 is built from 17 residues. CDR3 sequence reads: CASSLEILAGATDTQYF. The CDR3 bases are TGTGCCAGCAGCTTAGAGATCCTGGCGGGGGCCACAGATACGCAGTATTTT.

This clone came up once. This rearrangement joins TRBV4-1 to TRBJ2-7, with D uncertain. Germline V gene data show CDR1 as MGHRA and CDR2 as YSYEKL. The CDR3 has 15 amino acids. Trimming shortened V by 0 bases and J by 2 bases, and 11 bases separated the two germline ends. The DNA of the CDR3 is TGCGCCAGCAGCCAAGATAGGCACGGAGCCTACGAGCAGTACTTC. This sequence encodes CASSQDRHGAYEQYF.

The chain carries TRBV4-1 and TRBJ1-3, with 7 bases that match TRBD1. V dropped 2 bases and J dropped 4; count of bases not matched to a gene: 5. This CDR3 has 15 residues. Germline CDR1 MGHRA, CDR2 YSYEKL. As DNA, the CDR3 is TGCGCCAGCAGCCAATCGACAGGGCTCGGAAACACCATATATTTT. It translates to CASSQSTGLGNTIYF.

This chain connects TRBV12-5 to TRBJ2-2; D is perhaps TRBD1 (6 bases). V lost 5 bases, J lost 1 base, and 11 bases lay in between. The CDR3 totals 15 residues. The V gene's germline CDR1 is LGHNT and CDR2 FRNRAP. The CDR3 sequence is CASGPGQRNTGELFF. The CDR3 coding sequence is TGTGCTAGTGGTCCAGGACAGCGGAACACCGGGGAGCTGTTTTTT.

This clone is classed as medium-sized (0.01 to 0.1%). The chain uses TRBV30 and TRBJ1-3; D call uncertain. V was pared by 0 bases and J by 0 bases, with 9 bases between. The CDR3 spans 15 residues. CDR1 is GTSNPN and CDR2 is SVGIG in the germline V gene (reference sequence). The CDR3 bases are TGTGCCTGGAGTGTAGGGATCAGCTCTGGAAACACCATATATTTT. It codes for CAWSVGISSGNTIYF.

This chain uses TRBV4-3 with TRBJ1-3, with 7 bases that match TRBD1. With 2 bases clipped from V and 0 bases from J, the junction kept 7 bases outside the gene matches. Germline V lookup: CDR1 LGHNA, CDR2 YSLEER. This CDR3 comprises 17 residues. CDR3 nucleotides: TGCGCCAGCAGCCAACCACTGACAGGGCTCTCTGGAAACACCATATATTTT. Its protein product is CASSQPLTGLSGNTIYF.

The chain is built from TRBV9 and TRBJ2-1; D is possibly TRBD1 (6 bases). Germline lookup yields CDR1 SGDLS and CDR2 YYNGEE. Trimming pared 3 bases from V and 8 bases from J, leaving 21 bases between. This CDR3 comprises 16 residues. CDR3 loop: CASSAADLGQHYEQFF. CDR3 nucleotide sequence: TGTGCCAGCAGCGCAGCAGATTTGGGACAACACTATGAGCAGTTCTTC.

The J gene is TRBJ2-2, the V gene TRBV7-8; 9 bases fit TRBD1. This CDR3 has 15 amino acids. Germline V lookup: CDR1 SGHVS, CDR2 FQNEAQ. With 4 bases clipped from V and 5 bases from J, the junction kept 5 bases outside the gene matches. CDR3 sequence reads: CASSWDRVRTGELFF. The CDR3 DNA sequence: TGTGCCAGCAGCTGGGACAGGGTTAGGACCGGGGAGCTGTTTTTT.

Details on this clone: A read error may account for a junction end that differs from germline. The chain employs TRBV7-9 and TRBJ1-2; D call uncertain. The V gene's germline CDR1 is SEHNR and CDR2 FQNEAQ (reference sequence). The CDR3 runs to 13 residues. For the CDR3, the DNA is TGTGCCAGCAGCTTAGCGGGGAACTATGGCTACACTTTC. Protein sequence: CASSLAGNYGYTF.

V and J are TRBV7-2 and TRBJ2-7; 9 positions match TRBD1. The CDR3 loop spans 13 amino acids. Unmatched junction bases numbered 6, after V lost 6 bases and J lost 6 bases. The germline gives CDR1 SGHTA, CDR2 FQGNSA. This CDR3 reads CASSRDRDGEQYF. In nucleotides, the CDR3 is TGTGCCAGCAGTCGGGACAGGGACGGCGAGCAGTACTTC.

V gene TRBV9 combines with J gene TRBJ1-5; D is unresolved. This CDR3 spans 13 amino acids. CDR1 is SGDLS, CDR2 YYNGEE, per germline. Trimming cost V 2 bases and J 4 bases, with 7 bases left between them. CDR3 residues: CASSVRLNQPQHF. In DNA, the CDR3 is TGTGCCAGCAGCGTTCGCTTAAATCAGCCCCAGCATTTT.

The V and J genes are TRBV30 and TRBJ2-7; a weak D match, TRBD1 (5 bases). V was cut by 2 bases and J by 5 bases, with 13 bases left in between. The germline CDR1 and CDR2 sequences are GTSNPN and SVGIG (reference sequence). The CDR3 length is 13 residues. The CDR3: CAWSQGPEDEQYF. CDR3 sequence (DNA): TGTGCCTGGAGTCAGGGCCCAGAGGACGAGCAGTACTTC.

The V and J genes are TRBV7-9 and TRBJ1-5; D not certain. The germline gives CDR1 SEHNR, CDR2 FQNEAQ (reference sequence). With 1 base removed from V and 5 bases from J, the gap between germline ends came to 6 bases. This CDR3 comprises 13 residues. CDR3 sequence: CASSLERDQPQHF. The CDR3 nucleotides read TGTGCCAGCAGCTTAGAAAGGGATCAGCCCCAGCATTTT.

The rearrangement joins TRBV21-1 to TRBJ1-2. TRBV21-1 is designated a pseudogene. CDR3 length equals 16 residues. In nucleotides, the CDR3 is TGTGCCAGCAGCAACGGGGGCAATTTACCAAACTATGGCTACACCTTC. Translation: CASSNGGNLPNYGYTF.

This clone occurred once. The chain couples TRBV6-5 to TRBJ2-5, with D uncertain. V shed 4 bases and J shed 2 bases, with 8 bases lying between them. Per germline, CDR1 MNHEY and CDR2 SVGAGI. The CDR3 runs to 13 residues. The CDR3 region has the DNA TGTGCCAGCAGTTTGCAGATTCAAGAGACCCAGTACTTC. It codes for CASSLQIQETQYF.

This clone was recorded a few times. Here the CDR3 reads CALMGGGYGYTF. CDR3 bases: TGCGCCCTTATGGGAGGGGGGTATGGCTACACCTTC. The chain has TRBV10-1 and TRBJ1-2, with D possibly matching TRBD1 (6 bases). This CDR3 comprises 12 residues. Germline V CDR1 and CDR2: WNHNN, SYGVQD (reference sequence). The germline V and J ends were trimmed by 11 bases and 5 bases, with 15 bases remaining between them.

This chain joins TRBV27 and TRBJ2-1; 7 bases match TRBD1. This CDR3 is built from 15 residues. V was pared by 2 bases and J by 3 bases, with 4 bases of the junction left unmatched. CDR1 and CDR2 (germline): MNHEY, SMNVEV (reference sequence). The CDR3 DNA follows: TGTGCCAGCAGTTTAGAGGGACAGTTCTACAATGAGCAGTTCTTC. It codes for CASSLEGQFYNEQFF.

The J gene is TRBJ2-1, the V gene TRBV10-3, with D unresolved. Germline V gene data show CDR1 as ENHRY and CDR2 as SYGVKD. The germline V and J ends were trimmed by 10 bases and 0 bases, with 16 bases remaining between them. The CDR3 has 15 amino acids. As DNA, the CDR3 is TGTGCCACTCTGGACGTAGCAAGCTCCTACAATGAGCAGTTCTTC. Its protein is CATLDVASSYNEQFF.

The gene calls are TRBV9 and TRBJ1-1; D is unclear. The V gene's germline CDR1 is SGDLS and CDR2 YYNGEE. The CDR3 is 14 amino acids. The ends were cut back, 0 bases at V and 6 bases at J, with 12 bases in the middle. The CDR3, as DNA: TGTGCCAGCAGCGTAGATCCGAGTGGATCTGAAGCTTTCTTT. Amino acid sequence: CASSVDPSGSEAFF.

The chain's CDR3 is CASSIGQLNSPLHF. The CDR3 DNA follows: TGTGCCAGTAGTATAGGACAGCTAAATTCACCCCTCCACTTT. The chain employs TRBV19 and TRBJ1-6; TRBD1 is a possible D gene (5 bases). CDR3 length: 14 amino acids. From germline, CDR1 is LNHDA and CDR2 SQIVND (reference sequence). V was clipped by 1 base and J by 7 bases, with 8 bases between them.

This chain links TRBV6-1 with TRBJ1-6, with D uncertain. Germline V gene lookup returns CDR1 MNHNS and CDR2 SASEGT. V was cut by 4 bases and J by 9 bases, with 13 bases left in between. This CDR3 has 14 residues. CDR3 nucleotides: TGTGCCAGCAGTGCTGGTGTTTCAGGTTCACCCCTCCACTTT. Amino acids: CASSAGVSGSPLHF.

The chain combines TRBV5-1 with TRBJ2-7; D gene unclear. V was cut by 0 bases and J by 6 bases, with 7 bases left in between. This CDR3 contains 12 residues. Germline CDR1 is SGHRS and CDR2 is YFSETQ. The CDR3 DNA reads as TGCGCCAGCAGCTTGGGCTGGGGCGAGCAGTACTTC. As protein: CASSLGWGEQYF.

CDR3 in amino acids: CSVYTGGNTEAFF. The CDR3 DNA is TGCAGCGTTTACACAGGGGGGAACACTGAAGCTTTCTTT. This chain uses TRBV29-1 with TRBJ1-1; 8 bases match TRBD1. CDR3 size: 13 residues. V shed 5 bases and J 1 base; nucleotides not matched to a gene: 3. Germline V gene lookup returns CDR1 SQVTM and CDR2 ANQGSEA.